The 11 T cell receptor beta chains below all came from one sample that was sequenced in a study of blood T cell repertoires in COVID-19. Clones were read by immunoSEQ multiplex PCR, and TCRdb kept only the in-frame ones, dropping some. The table shows some 150,000 clones, with 87% occurring only once. The sequenced sample was peripheral blood. The receptors come from a woman in her forties with acute or convalescent COVID-19.

The chain links TRBV6-1 to TRBJ2-5; no definite D call. The CDR3 contains 12 residues. Trimming shortened V by 3 bases and J by 0 bases, and 2 bases separated the two germline ends. Germline CDR1 MNHNS, CDR2 SASEGT. The CDR3 coding sequence is TGTGCCAGCAGTGATAACCAAGAGACCCAGTACTTC. Residues: CASSDNQETQYF.

V usage is TRBV6-6 and J usage is TRBJ1-1; D perhaps matches TRBD1 (5 bases). The V gene lost 6 bases and the J gene lost 0 bases, with 11 bases spanning the gap. Germline CDR1 MNHNY, CDR2 SVGAGI (reference sequence). The CDR3 loop spans 14 amino acids. The CDR3 DNA sequence: TGTGCCAGCAGGCTACAGGTTATGAACACTGAAGCTTTCTTT. Amino acid sequence: CASRLQVMNTEAFF.

The rearrangement joins TRBV6-2 or TRBV6-3 to TRBJ1-2, with D maybe TRBD1 (6 bases). The CDR3 consists of 15 residues. V was shortened by 4 bases and J by 6 bases, with 18 bases between the two germline ends. Per germline, CDR1 MNHEY and CDR2 SVGEGT. This CDR3 reads CASSFISTGSNGYTF. The CDR3 coding sequence is TGTGCCAGCAGTTTCATTTCTACAGGGTCGAATGGCTACACCTTC.

In its sample, this clone was seen once. This chain joins TRBV20-1 and TRBJ1-2, with D uncertain. Germline V gene sequence: CDR1 DFQATT, CDR2 SNEGSKA (reference sequence). The ends were cut back, 6 bases at V and 8 bases at J, with 13 bases in the middle. CDR3 length equals 11 residues. CDR3 loop: CSATRGEGYTF. Written as DNA, the CDR3 is TGCAGTGCCACGCGTGGGGAGGGCTACACCTTC.

This clone was recorded a few times. This chain uses TRBV19 with TRBJ1-5; 7 positions agree with TRBD1. This CDR3 is 16 amino acids long. V was clipped by 3 bases and J by 4 bases; unmatched bases: 9. Germline V CDR1 and CDR2: LNHDA, SQIVND (reference sequence). In DNA, the CDR3 is TGTGCCAGTAGTATTCCCCGAGGGACAGCTAATCAGCCCCAGCATTTT. Amino acids: CASSIPRGTANQPQHF.

The table lists this clone with a count of one. The chain carries TRBV2 and TRBJ1-6; 8 positions agree with TRBD1. CDR1 is SNHLY, CDR2 FYNNEI, per germline. This CDR3 is built from 13 residues. Trimming at V came to 6 bases and at J to 12 bases, leaving 7 bases not matched to a gene. The CDR3 region is CASSRQGPEPLHF. For the CDR3, the DNA is TGTGCCAGCAGCCGACAGGGGCCTGAACCCCTCCACTTT.

The V and J genes are TRBV10-2 and TRBJ1-6; no clear D. Germline loops: CDR1 WSHSY, CDR2 SAAADI. V was clipped by 2 bases and J by 8 bases, with 19 bases between them. The CDR3 contains 17 residues. CDR3 nucleotide sequence: TGCGCCAGCAGTGAGCCCGGTTGGGGAGTGGAGGATTCACCCCTCCACTTT. Translating gives CASSEPGWGVEDSPLHF.

This chain joins TRBV6-2 or TRBV6-3 and TRBJ1-1, with D perhaps matching TRBD1 (6 bases). The V gene lost 5 bases and the J gene lost 9 bases, with 13 bases spanning the gap. Germline V CDR1 and CDR2: MNHEY, SVGEGT. The CDR3 consists of 12 residues. The CDR3, as DNA: TGTGCCAGCAGTCTCGGGACACGTCAAGCTTTCTTT. Protein sequence: CASSLGTRQAFF.

The chain recombines TRBV3-1 (or the pseudogene TRBV3-2) with TRBJ1-5; TRBD1 might be the D (5 bases). The CDR3 loop spans 15 amino acids. Between the trimmed V and J ends, which lost 2 bases and 1 base, there was a span of 9 bases. Germline V gene sequence: CDR1 LGHDT, CDR2 YNNKEL (reference sequence). The CDR3 DNA reads as TGTGCCAGCAGCCAACAGGGAATGAGCAATCAGCCCCAGCATTTT. This encodes CASSQQGMSNQPQHF.

The V and J genes are TRBV10-3 and TRBJ1-1; TRBD1 agrees at 10 bases. The junction had 5 bases not matched to a gene; V was cut back by 9 bases and J by 4 bases. The CDR3 sequence is 13 residues long. The V gene's germline CDR1 is ENHRY and CDR2 SYGVKD. CDR3 nucleotide sequence: TGTGCCATGGGGACAGGGGACGGCACTGAAGCTTTCTTT. Translating it yields CAMGTGDGTEAFF.

The rearrangement uses TRBV27 and TRBJ1-6; D is undetermined. This CDR3 comprises 14 residues. Between the trimmed V and J ends, which lost 3 bases and 5 bases, there was a span of 8 bases. The V gene's germline CDR1 is MNHEY and CDR2 SMNVEV (reference sequence). The CDR3 region is CASSFASNNSPLHF. Here the CDR3 DNA reads TGTGCCAGCAGTTTCGCCAGTAATAATTCACCCCTCCACTTT.